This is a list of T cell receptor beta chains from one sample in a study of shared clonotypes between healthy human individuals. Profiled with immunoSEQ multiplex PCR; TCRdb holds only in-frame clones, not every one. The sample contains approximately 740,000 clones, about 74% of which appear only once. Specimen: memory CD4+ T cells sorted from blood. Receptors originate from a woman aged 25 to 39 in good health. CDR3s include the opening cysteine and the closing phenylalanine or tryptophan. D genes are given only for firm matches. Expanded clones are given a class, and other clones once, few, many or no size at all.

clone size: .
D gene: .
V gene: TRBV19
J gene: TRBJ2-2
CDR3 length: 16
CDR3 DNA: TGTGCCAGTAGTATTAAAGCCGCAGGGAACACCGGGGAGCTGTTTTTT
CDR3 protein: CASSIKAAGNTGELFF

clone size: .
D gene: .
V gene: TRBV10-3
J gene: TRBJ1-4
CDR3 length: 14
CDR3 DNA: TGTGCCTCCGCTTGGGGGGCAACTAATGAAAAACTGTTTTTT
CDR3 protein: CASAWGATNEKLFF

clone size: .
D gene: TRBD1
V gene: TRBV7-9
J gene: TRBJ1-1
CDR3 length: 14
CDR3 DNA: TGTGCCAGCAGCTCCGGACAGGGGACCACTGAAGCTTTCTTT
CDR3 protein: CASSSGQGTTEAFF

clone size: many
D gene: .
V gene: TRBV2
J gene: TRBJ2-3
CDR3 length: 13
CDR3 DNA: TGTGCCAGCAGTCGGAGGGACACAGATACGCAGTATTTT
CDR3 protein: CASSRRDTDTQYF

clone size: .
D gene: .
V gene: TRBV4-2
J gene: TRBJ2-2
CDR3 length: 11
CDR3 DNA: TGTGCCAGCAGTTGGCGGGGGGAGCTGTTTTTT
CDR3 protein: CASSWRGELFF

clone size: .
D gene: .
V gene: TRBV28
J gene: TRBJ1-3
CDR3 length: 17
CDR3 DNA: TGTGCCAGCAGGATCTCAGGGATTAGTAATACTGGAAACACCATATATTTT
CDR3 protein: CASRISGISNTGNTIYF

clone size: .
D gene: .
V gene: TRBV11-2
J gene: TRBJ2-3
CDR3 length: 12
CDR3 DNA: TGTGCCAGCAGCTCGACTACAGATACGCAGTATTTT
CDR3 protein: CASSSTTDTQYF

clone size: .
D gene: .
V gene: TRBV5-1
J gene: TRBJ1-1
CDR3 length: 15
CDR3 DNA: TGCGCCAGCAGCTCGGCGCAGGGAAGAAACACTGAAGCTTTCTTT
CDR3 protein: CASSSAQGRNTEAFF

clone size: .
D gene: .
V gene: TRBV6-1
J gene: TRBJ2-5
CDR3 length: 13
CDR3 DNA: TGTGCCACCCTCAGGGGGGGACAAGAGACCCAGTACTTC
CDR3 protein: CATLRGGQETQYF

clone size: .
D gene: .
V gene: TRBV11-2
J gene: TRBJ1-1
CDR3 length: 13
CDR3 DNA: TGTGCCAGCAGCTTATTAGCGAAGCCGGGAGCTTTCTTT
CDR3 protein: CASSLLAKPGAFF

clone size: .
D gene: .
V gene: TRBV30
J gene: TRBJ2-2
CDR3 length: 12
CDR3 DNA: TGTGCCTGGAGTCGGAAGTCCGGGGAGCTGTTTTTT
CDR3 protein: CAWSRKSGELFF

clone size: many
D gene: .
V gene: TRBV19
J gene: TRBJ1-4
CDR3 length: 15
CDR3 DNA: TGTGCCAGTAGTAATCCCGTTGCAACTAATGAAAAACTGTTTTTT
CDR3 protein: CASSNPVATNEKLFF

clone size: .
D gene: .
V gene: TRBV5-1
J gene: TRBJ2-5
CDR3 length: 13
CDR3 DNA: TGCGCCAGCAGCTTCAGTTTACAAGAGACCCAGTACTTC
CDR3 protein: CASSFSLQETQYF

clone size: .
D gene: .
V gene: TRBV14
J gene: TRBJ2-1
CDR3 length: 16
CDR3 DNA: TGTGCCAGCAGCCAAGTCTTTCGGGTCAGGCACAATGAGCAGTTCTTC
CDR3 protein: CASSQVFRVRHNEQFF

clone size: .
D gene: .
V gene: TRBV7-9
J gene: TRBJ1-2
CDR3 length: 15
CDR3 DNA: TGTGCCAGCAGCTTCTTAGTTGGAGATAACTATGGCTACACCTTC
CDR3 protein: CASSFLVGDNYGYTF

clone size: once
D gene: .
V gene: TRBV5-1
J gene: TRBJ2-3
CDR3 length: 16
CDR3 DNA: TGCGCCAGCAGACGCCCCTTGACAACTCGCACAGATACGCAGTATTTT
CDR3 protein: CASRRPLTTRTDTQYF

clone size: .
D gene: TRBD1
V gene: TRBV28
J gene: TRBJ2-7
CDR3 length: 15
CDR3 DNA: TGTGCCAGCCAGTCGACGGGACAGGCACTCTACGAGCAGTACTTC
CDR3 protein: CASQSTGQALYEQYF

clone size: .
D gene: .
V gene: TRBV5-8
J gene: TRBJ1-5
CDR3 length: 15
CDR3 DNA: TGTGCCAGCAGCTTGGCCGACAGCATCAATCAGCCCCAGCATTTT
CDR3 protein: CASSLADSINQPQHF

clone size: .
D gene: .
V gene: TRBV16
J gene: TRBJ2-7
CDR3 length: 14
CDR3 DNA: TGTGCCAGCAGCCCCCACTCGAGCTCCTACGAGCAGTACTTC
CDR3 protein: CASSPHSSSYEQYF

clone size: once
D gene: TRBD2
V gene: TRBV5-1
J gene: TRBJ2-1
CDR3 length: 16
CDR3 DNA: TGCGCCAGCAGCTTGGAGCCAGCGGGAGGGAGCGATGAGCAGTTCTTC
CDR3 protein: CASSLEPAGGSDEQFF

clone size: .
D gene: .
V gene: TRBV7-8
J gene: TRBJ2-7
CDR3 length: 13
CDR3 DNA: TGTGCCAGCAGCCCAAGGGCACTCTACGAGCAGTACTTC
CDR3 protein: CASSPRALYEQYF

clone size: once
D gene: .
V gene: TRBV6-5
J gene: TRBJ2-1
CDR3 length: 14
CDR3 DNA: TGTGCCAGCTCGAGCCCAGGACGGGACAATGAGCAGTTCTTC
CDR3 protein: CASSSPGRDNEQFF

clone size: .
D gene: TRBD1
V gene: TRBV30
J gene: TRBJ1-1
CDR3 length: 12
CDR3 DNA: TGTGCCTGGGGACAGGGAGCGGGTGAAGCTTTCTTT
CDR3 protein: CAWGQGAGEAFF

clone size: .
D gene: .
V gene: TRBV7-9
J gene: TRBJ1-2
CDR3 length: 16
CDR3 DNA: TGTGCCAGCAGCTTTAATCCAGGGGCGACGGGGGAAGGCTACACCTTC
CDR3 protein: CASSFNPGATGEGYTF

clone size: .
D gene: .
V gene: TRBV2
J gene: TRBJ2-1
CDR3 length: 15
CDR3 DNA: TGTGCCAGCAGCGCTAACACGATTCTCTACAATGAGCAGTTCTTC
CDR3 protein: CASSANTILYNEQFF

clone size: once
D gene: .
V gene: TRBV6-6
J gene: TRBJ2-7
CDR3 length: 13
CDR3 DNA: TGTGCCAGCAGTCCCCCCGGGGTTGGGGAGCAGTACTTC
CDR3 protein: CASSPPGVGEQYF

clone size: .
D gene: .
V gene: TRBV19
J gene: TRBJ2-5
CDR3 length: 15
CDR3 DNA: TGTGCCAGTAGTATAGTCGCAGGGGCCCAAGAGACCCAGTACTTC
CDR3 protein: CASSIVAGAQETQYF

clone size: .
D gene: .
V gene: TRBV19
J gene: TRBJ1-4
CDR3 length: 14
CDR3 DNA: TGTGCCAGTAGTTTCACACGAACTAATGAAAAACTGTTTTTT
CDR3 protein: CASSFTRTNEKLFF

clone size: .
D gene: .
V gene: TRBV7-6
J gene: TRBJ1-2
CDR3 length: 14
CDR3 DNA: TGTGCCAGCAGCTTTTCCGACAGTAACTATGGCTACACCTTC
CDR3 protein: CASSFSDSNYGYTF

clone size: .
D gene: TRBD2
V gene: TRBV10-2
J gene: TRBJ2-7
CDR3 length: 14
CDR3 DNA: TGCGCCAGCAGAGATAGCGGGAGGGCCTACGAGCAGTACTTC
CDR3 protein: CASRDSGRAYEQYF

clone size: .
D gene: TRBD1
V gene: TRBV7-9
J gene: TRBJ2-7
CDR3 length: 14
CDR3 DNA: TGTGCCAGCAGCCGCCAACGGGACAGCTACGAGCAGTACTTC
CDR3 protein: CASSRQRDSYEQYF

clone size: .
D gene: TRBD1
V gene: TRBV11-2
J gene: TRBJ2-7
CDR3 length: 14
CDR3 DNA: TGTGCCAGCAGCCGGACAGGGGCAGCCTACGAGCAGTACTTC
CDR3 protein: CASSRTGAAYEQYF

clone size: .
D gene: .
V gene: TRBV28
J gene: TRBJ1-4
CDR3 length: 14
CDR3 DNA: TGTGCCAGCAGTTCGAGGGTGTCTAATGAAAAACTGTTTTTT
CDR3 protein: CASSSRVSNEKLFF

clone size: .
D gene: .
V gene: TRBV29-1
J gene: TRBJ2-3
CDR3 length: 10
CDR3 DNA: TGCAGCGGGGGACCAGATACGCAGTATTTT
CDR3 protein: CSGGPDTQYF

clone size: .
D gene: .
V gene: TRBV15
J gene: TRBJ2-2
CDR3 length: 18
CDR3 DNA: TGTGCCACCAGCAGAGATAAACCCGGGCTAGGAAACACCGGGGAGCTGTTTTTT
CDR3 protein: CATSRDKPGLGNTGELFF

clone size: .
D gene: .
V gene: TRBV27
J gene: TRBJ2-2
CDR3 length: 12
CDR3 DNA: TGTGCCAGCAGTCTCTTCACCGGGGAGCTGTTTTTT
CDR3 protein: CASSLFTGELFF

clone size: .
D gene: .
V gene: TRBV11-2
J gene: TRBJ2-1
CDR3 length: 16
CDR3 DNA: TGTGCCAGCAGCTTAGCCCGATGGTGGGGTTACAATGAGCAGTTCTTC
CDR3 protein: CASSLARWWGYNEQFF

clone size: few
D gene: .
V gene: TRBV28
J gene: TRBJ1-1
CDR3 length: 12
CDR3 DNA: TGTGCCAGCAGTACCCCATTAACTGAAGCTTTCTTT
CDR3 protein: CASSTPLTEAFF

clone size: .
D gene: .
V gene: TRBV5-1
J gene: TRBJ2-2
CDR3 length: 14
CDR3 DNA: TGCGCCAGCAGCAGGGAGGCAGTCCGGGGGGAGCTGTTTTTT
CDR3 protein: CASSREAVRGELFF

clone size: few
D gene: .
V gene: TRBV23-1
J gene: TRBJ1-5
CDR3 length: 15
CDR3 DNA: TGCGCCAGCAGTCAAAAGGGGATTAGCAATCAGCCCCAGCATTTT
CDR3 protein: CASSQKGISNQPQHF

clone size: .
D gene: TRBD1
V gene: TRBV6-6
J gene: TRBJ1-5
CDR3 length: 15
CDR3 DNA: TGTGCCAGCAGTCGAGATGACAGGGCCAATCAGCCCCAGCATTTT
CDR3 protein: CASSRDDRANQPQHF

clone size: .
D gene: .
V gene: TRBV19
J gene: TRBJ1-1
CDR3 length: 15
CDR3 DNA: TGTGCCAGTACCTCCAAGGGGGTTCGGGACACTGAAGCTTTCTTT
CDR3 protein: CASTSKGVRDTEAFF

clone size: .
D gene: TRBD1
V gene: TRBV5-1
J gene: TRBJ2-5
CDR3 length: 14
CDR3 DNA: TGCGCCAGCAGCTTCGGGACAGTTGAAGAGACCCAGTACTTC
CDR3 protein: CASSFGTVEETQYF

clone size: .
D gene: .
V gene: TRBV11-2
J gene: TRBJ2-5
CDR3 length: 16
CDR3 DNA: TGTGCCAGCAGCTTAGTGCCAGAAACCATCCAAGAGACCCAGTACTTC
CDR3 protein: CASSLVPETIQETQYF

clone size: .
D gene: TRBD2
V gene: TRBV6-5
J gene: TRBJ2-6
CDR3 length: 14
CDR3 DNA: TGTGCTTCGACTAGCGCCTCTGGGGCCAACGTCCTGACTTTC
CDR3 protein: CASTSASGANVLTF

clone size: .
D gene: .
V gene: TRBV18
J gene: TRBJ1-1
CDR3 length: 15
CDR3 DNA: TGTGCCAGCTCACCGCCGGGACACCTGAACACTGAAGCTTTCTTT
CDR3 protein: CASSPPGHLNTEAFF

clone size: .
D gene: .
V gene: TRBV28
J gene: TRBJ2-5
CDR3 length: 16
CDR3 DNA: TGTGCCAGCAATACCCCGGGTCCAGGGCGCGGAGAGACCCAGTACTTC
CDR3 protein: CASNTPGPGRGETQYF

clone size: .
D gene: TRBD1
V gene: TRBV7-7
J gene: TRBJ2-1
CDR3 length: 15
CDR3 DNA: TGTGCCAGCAGCCTGCGAGGGACAGGGGGCTCTGAGCAGTTCTTC
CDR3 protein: CASSLRGTGGSEQFF

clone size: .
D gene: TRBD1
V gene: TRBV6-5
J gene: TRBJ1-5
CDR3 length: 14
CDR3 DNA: TGTGCCAGCAGCGACAGGGCGAGCAATCAGCCCCAGCATTTT
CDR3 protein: CASSDRASNQPQHF

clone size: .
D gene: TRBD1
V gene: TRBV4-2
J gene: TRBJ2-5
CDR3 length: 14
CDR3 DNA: TGTGCCAGCAGCCGCGGGACAGGGGACGAGACCCAGTACTTC
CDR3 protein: CASSRGTGDETQYF

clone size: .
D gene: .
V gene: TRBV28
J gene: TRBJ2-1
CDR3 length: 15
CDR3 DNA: TGTGCCAGCAGCCTGGGGGCAGGAATGTACAATGAGCAGTTCTTC
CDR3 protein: CASSLGAGMYNEQFF

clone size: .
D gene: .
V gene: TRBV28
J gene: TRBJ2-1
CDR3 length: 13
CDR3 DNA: TGTGCCAGCAGTTTAACCAGGGCTAGTGAGCAGTTCTTC
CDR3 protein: CASSLTRASEQFF

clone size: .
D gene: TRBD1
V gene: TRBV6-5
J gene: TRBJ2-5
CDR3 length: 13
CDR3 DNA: TGTGCCAGCAAACCGGGACAGAGGCAGACCCAGTACTTC
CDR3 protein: CASKPGQRQTQYF

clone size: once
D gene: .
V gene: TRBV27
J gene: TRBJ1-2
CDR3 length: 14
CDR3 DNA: TGTGCCAGCAGTTTCGAGGGGATGGACGGTGGCTACACCTTC
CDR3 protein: CASSFEGMDGGYTF

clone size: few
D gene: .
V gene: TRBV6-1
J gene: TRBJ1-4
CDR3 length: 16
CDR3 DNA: TGTGCCAGCAGTGAAGCTGGCTCGGGGGTGGTTGAAAAACTGTTTTTT
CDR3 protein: CASSEAGSGVVEKLFF

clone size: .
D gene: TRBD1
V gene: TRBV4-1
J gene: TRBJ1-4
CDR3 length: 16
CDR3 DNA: TGCGCCAGCAGCCAAAACCGGGACAGGGTATCTGGAAAACTGTTTTTT
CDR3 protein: CASSQNRDRVSGKLFF

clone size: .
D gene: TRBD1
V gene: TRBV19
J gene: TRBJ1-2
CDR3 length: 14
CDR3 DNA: TGTGCCAGTCTGTCCGGGGACAGGATGTATGGCTACACCTTC
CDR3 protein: CASLSGDRMYGYTF

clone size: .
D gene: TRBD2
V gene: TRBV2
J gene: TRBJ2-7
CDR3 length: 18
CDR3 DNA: TGTGCCAGCAGCAAACTAGCGGGAGGTTCCTCCGTCTCCTACGAGCAGTACTTC
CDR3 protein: CASSKLAGGSSVSYEQYF